The 18 T cell receptor beta chains given below trace back to one sample, sequenced in a study of cytomegalovirus exposure and HLA in healthy donors. Primers: 60 Vbeta forward and 13 Jbeta reverse. The protocol was immunoSEQ multiplex PCR, while the TCRdb copy is restricted to in-frame clones and leaves out a portion. The sample yields some 110,000 clones, roughly 66% seen once. Input material: PBMCs. These receptors all come from a man aged 55-75 years in good health and CMV-seropositive.

The gene calls are TRBV6-1 and TRBJ2-5; 8 nucleotides line up with TRBD2. Losses at the gene ends were 8 bases for V and 2 bases for J; bases not matched to a gene: 7. Germline loops: CDR1 MNHNS, CDR2 SASEGT. CDR3 length: 14 amino acids. For the CDR3, the DNA is TGTGCCAGCGGGGCGGGGGGAGATCAAGAGACCCAGTACTTC. Translation: CASGAGGDQETQYF.

V gene TRBV5-5 combines with J gene TRBJ1-5; 11 bases map to TRBD1. CDR3 length: 14 residues. V shed 6 bases, J shed 9 bases, and the junction held 8 bases outside the gene matches. CDR1 and CDR2 (germline): SGHKS, YYEKEE (reference sequence). The CDR3 coding sequence is TGTGCCAGCACCCTTACCGGGACAGGGGGGCCCCAGCATTTT. Amino acid sequence: CASTLTGTGGPQHF.

The J gene is TRBJ2-1, the V gene TRBV2; D possibly corresponds to TRBD2 (5 bases). The V gene's germline CDR1 is SNHLY and CDR2 FYNNEI. Deletions cut 2 bases from V and 2 bases from J, with 10 bases between. This CDR3 spans 15 amino acids. CDR3 sequence reads: CASSEPGYPYNEQFF. CDR3 bases: TGTGCCAGCAGTGAACCGGGATACCCCTACAATGAGCAGTTCTTC. Full variable domain (remainder filled in from reference TRBV2 and TRBJ2-1): EPEVTQTPSHQVTQMGQEVILRCVPISNHLYFYWYRQILGQKVEFLVSFYNNEISEKSEIFDDQFSVERPDGSNFTLKIRSTKLEDSAMYFCASSEPGYPYNEQFFGPGTRLTVL.

The chain links TRBV11-2 to TRBJ2-1; D may be TRBD2 (5 bases). This CDR3 has 13 amino acids. CDR1 is SGHAT and CDR2 is FQNNGV in the germline V gene. Trimming left V 0 bases short and J 8 bases short, with 8 bases between. The CDR3 sequence is CASSLEAGDEQFF. In DNA form, the CDR3 reads TGTGCCAGCAGCTTAGAGGCGGGTGATGAGCAGTTCTTC.

J is TRBJ1-1 and V is TRBV5-1; D is ambiguous. V gave up 2 bases and J gave up 0 bases, with 5 bases separating them. CDR3 length: 13 residues. Germline values: CDR1 SGHRS, CDR2 YFSETQ. CDR3 nucleotides: TGCGCCAGCAGCTTAGCATTGAACACTGAAGCTTTCTTT. Amino acids: CASSLALNTEAFF.

This CDR3 reads CASSSGGTGGSTGELFF. CDR3 DNA: TGTGCCAGCAGCAGCGGGGGGACAGGCGGGAGCACCGGGGAGCTGTTTTTT. The rearrangement joins TRBV5-4 to TRBJ2-2; possibly TRBD2 for D (9 bases). With 4 bases removed from V and 4 bases from J, the gap between germline ends came to 20 bases. The germline CDR1 and CDR2 sequences are SGHNT and YYREEE (reference sequence). This CDR3 spans 17 amino acids. Based on the CDR3 plus reference TRBV5-4 and TRBJ2-2, the full variable domain is ETGVTQSPTHLIKTRGQQVTLRCSSQSGHNTVSWYQQALGQGPQFIFQYYREEENGRGNFPPRFSGLQFPNYSSELNVNALELDDSALYLCASSSGGTGGSTGELFFGEGSRLTVL.

The chain combines TRBV19 with TRBJ1-6, with 11 bases lining up with TRBD1. This CDR3 has 15 amino acids. V trimming: 2 bases; J trimming: 8 bases; junction bases outside the gene matches: 2. Germline CDR1 reads LNHDA; CDR2 reads SQIVND (reference sequence). CDR3 sequence reads: CASSILGQGDSPLHF. CDR3 bases: TGTGCCAGTAGTATATTGGGACAGGGGGATTCACCCCTCCACTTT.

The gene calls are TRBV7-9 and TRBJ2-1, with D perhaps TRBD2 (6 bases). The CDR3 has 18 amino acids. CDR1 SEHNR and CDR2 FQNEAQ come from the germline V gene (reference sequence). Trimming cost V 1 base and J 0 bases, with 16 bases left between them. CDR3 loop: CASSLVWGESYSYNEQFF. The CDR3 DNA is TGTGCCAGCAGCTTAGTGTGGGGGGAATCTTACTCCTACAATGAGCAGTTCTTC. The complete variable domain, with remaining parts taken from reference TRBV7-9 and TRBJ2-1, reads DTGVSQNPRHKITKRGQNVTFRCDPISEHNRLYWYRQTLGQGPEFLTYFQNEAQLEKSRLLSDRFSAERPKGSFSTLEIQRTEQGDSAMYLCASSLVWGESYSYNEQFFGPGTRLTVL.

The chain carries TRBV6-5 and TRBJ2-5; TRBD2 matches at 15 bases. V was pared by 4 bases and J by 5 bases, with 5 bases of the junction left unmatched. The germline V gene encodes CDR1 MNHEY and CDR2 SVGAGI. This CDR3 is built from 16 residues. DNA of the CDR3: TGTGCCAGCAGTTGGACTAGCGGGGGGGCCAGGGAGACCCAGTACTTC. Translation: CASSWTSGGARETQYF.

V usage is TRBV7-2 and J usage is TRBJ2-5, with D perhaps TRBD2 (5 bases). The V gene lost 4 bases and the J gene lost 9 bases, with 12 bases spanning the gap. The CDR3 is made up of 12 amino acids. The V gene's germline CDR1 is SGHTA and CDR2 FQGNSA. The CDR3 nucleotides read TGTGCCAGCAGCTCGCGGACCGGGGCCCAGTACTTC. Protein product: CASSSRTGAQYF. Using reference TRBV7-2 and TRBJ2-5 for the parts outside the CDR3, the full variable domain is GAGVSQSPSNKVTEKGKDVELRCDPISGHTALYWYRQSLGQGLEFLIYFQGNSAPDKSGLPSDRFSAERTGGSVSTLTIQRTQQEDSAVYLCASSSRTGAQYFGPGTRLLVL.

This chain uses TRBV18 with TRBJ2-2; a possible D gene is TRBD2 (6 bases). The V and J ends lost 2 bases and 4 bases respectively, with 14 bases between them. The length of the CDR3 is 16 residues. Per the germline V gene, CDR1 is KGHSH and CDR2 is LQKENI. The CDR3: CASSPIMEGGTGELFF. DNA of the CDR3: TGTGCCAGCTCACCAATCATGGAGGGAGGCACCGGGGAGCTGTTTTTT.

This clone has a single count. The chain uses TRBV2 and TRBJ1-6, with D maybe TRBD1 (5 bases). The CDR3 contains 14 residues. V lost 10 bases and J lost 10, with 20 bases in between. CDR1 and CDR2 from the germline V gene are SNHLY and FYNNEI. The CDR3 sequence is CATRRGGGGSPLHF. CDR3 sequence (DNA): TGTGCCACCAGGAGGGGCGGCGGAGGGTCACCCCTCCACTTT.

The chain recombines TRBV5-1 with TRBJ1-2, with no clear D. The length of the CDR3 is 14 residues. In germline, CDR1 is SGHRS, CDR2 YFSETQ. V was clipped by 0 bases and J by 2 bases, with 8 bases between them. As DNA, the CDR3 is TGCGCCAGCAGCTTGGGGCCGGGGAACTATGGCTACACCTTC. Amino acid sequence: CASSLGPGNYGYTF.

V usage is TRBV30 and J usage is TRBJ2-1; tentatively, D is TRBD1 (6 bases). Trimming took off 5 bases at V and 5 bases at J, with 7 bases between the two ends. The length of the CDR3 is 11 residues. The germline V gene has CDR1 GTSNPN and CDR2 SVGIG (reference sequence). The DNA for the CDR3 is TGTGCCTGGGGGGACAACAATGAGCAGTTCTTC. As protein: CAWGDNNEQFF. Full variable domain (rest looked up from reference TRBV30 and TRBJ2-1): SQTIHQWPATLVQPVGSPLSLECTVEGTSNPNLYWYRQAAGRGLQLLFYSVGIGQISSEVPQNLSASRPQDRQFILSSKKLLLSDSGFYLCAWGDNNEQFFGPGTRLTVL.

This rearrangement joins TRBV19 to TRBJ1-2; 7 nucleotides agree with TRBD1. CDR1 and CDR2 (germline): LNHDA, SQIVND (reference sequence). This CDR3 comprises 19 residues. The V segment lost 6 bases and the J segment 8 bases; nucleotides outside the gene matches: 27. Written as DNA, the CDR3 is TGTGCCAGTAGAAGGGCCCGACAGGGCCAGAGTGGCTTGGGGGGAGGCTACACCTTC. Protein: CASRRARQGQSGLGGGYTF. Based on the CDR3 plus reference TRBV19 and TRBJ1-2, the full variable domain is DGGITQSPKYLFRKEGQNVTLSCEQNLNHDAMYWYRQDPGQGLRLIYYSQIVNDFQKGDIAEGYSVSREKKESFPLTVTSAQKNPTAFYLCASRRARQGQSGLGGGYTFGSGTRLTVV.

The table lists this clone with a few counts. This chain joins TRBV19 and TRBJ2-7, with a tentative D call TRBD1 (5 bases). Trimming left V 3 bases short and J 0 bases short, with 9 bases between. Germline CDR1 reads LNHDA; CDR2 reads SQIVND (reference sequence). CDR3 length: 14 residues. The CDR3 spells CASSISDSSYEQYF. CDR3 bases: TGTGCCAGTAGTATCTCCGACAGCTCCTACGAGCAGTACTTC.

This clone was seen just once. This rearrangement joins TRBV6-5 to TRBJ2-3; the D is unclear. The CDR3 has 14 amino acids. Germline V gives CDR1 MNHEY, CDR2 SVGAGI. V dropped 4 bases and J dropped 0 bases, with 8 bases sitting between them. The CDR3 DNA reads TGTGCCAGCAGTTTGGGCATCAGCACAGATACGCAGTATTTT. Translation gives CASSLGISTDTQYF.

The table lists this clone with a few counts. This chain uses TRBV4-1 with TRBJ2-7; no definite D call. Looked up from germline, CDR1 is MGHRA and CDR2 is YSYEKL. The CDR3 is 13 amino acids. Trimming removed 1 base from V and 5 bases from J, with 9 bases in between. The CDR3 region is CASSQGLFDEQYF. The CDR3 bases are TGCGCCAGCAGCCAAGGACTCTTCGACGAGCAGTACTTC.